This TCR beta chain was recovered during a study of beta chain features in type 1 diabetes. Study-level background: Patients were similar to healthy donors in age and gender (as well as in cell yields).

Remarks on this clone: Its antigen is as yet unknown.

Study results and caveats: The naive, central memory and Treg TCRB repertoires showed an apparent similarity that was greater among patients than among healthy donors. Shortening that was moderate but significant affected the TCRB CDR3s of Type 1 diabetes patients in all four CD4+ subsets.

Sequencing targeted expressed TCRB transcripts, as all isolated RNA had been reverse transcribed. Sequencing used immunoSEQ multiplex PCR; TCRdb keeps in-frame clones, though not all of them. There are 330,000 or so clones in the sample; around 12% occur only once, and over 0.008% lies in the top ten. The ends lost 0 bases at V and 3 bases at J; junction bases unmatched: 12. The CDR3 runs 19 residues. CDR1 SGHAT and CDR2 FQDESV come from the germline V gene (reference sequence). The sequence derives from a woman aged 18-29 years with type 1 diabetes. The V and J genes are TRBV11-1 and TRBJ2-1; the match to TRBD2 covers 9 bases. The sample consisted of naive CD4+ T cells from blood. Here the CDR3 reads CASSLARKRTSVSYNEQFF. CDR3 sequence (DNA): TGTGCCAGCAGCTTAGCGAGAAAAAGGACTAGCGTGAGCTACAATGAGCAGTTCTTC. The full variable domain, rest sourced from reference TRBV11-1 and TRBJ2-1, is EAEVAQSPRYKITEKSQAVAFWCDPISGHATLYWYRQILGQGPELLVQFQDESVVDDSQLPKDRFSAERLKGVDSTLKIQPAELGDSAMYLCASSLARKRTSVSYNEQFFGPGTRLTVL.